The clone carrying this T cell receptor (beta chain) was observed a few times. V lost 2 bases and J 0 bases, leaving 8 bases between the germline ends. The CDR3 contains 15 residues. Germline V CDR1 and CDR2: ENHRY, SYGVKD. MiXCR was run by TCRdb on the reads, yielding one entry per CDR3 protein. The sample holds approximately 500,000 distinct CDR3 sequences, 16% seen once. This specimen belongs to a study of T cell repertoires in cytomegalovirus infection. The sample taken for sequencing was CD8+ T cells from PBMCs. This clonotype originated in a human donor in good health (CMV status not recorded). Some clones in this sample may be carry-over from other donors' samples. J is TRBJ1-5 and V is TRBV10-3; tentative D call: TRBD1 (6 bases). The CDR3 region is CAISEEQGSNQPQHF. CDR3 DNA sequence: TGTGCCATCAGTGAGGAACAGGGTAGCAATCAGCCCCAGCATTTT.